This T cell receptor beta chain emerged from a study of CD8 T cells in ankylosing spondylitis. In TCRdb, the 5' RACE reads were re-called with MiXCR into one record per CDR3 protein. Here the sample spans about 7,900 distinct CDR3 sequences, under 4% being singletons. At least ten counts were recorded for this clonotype. The germline V and J ends were trimmed by 4 bases and 0 bases, with 10 bases remaining between them. CDR1 and CDR2 (germline): SGDLS, YYNGEE. The CDR3 contains 15 residues. Sequencing used blood, either unsorted or a sorted T cell fraction (not recorded which). V gene TRBV9 combines with J gene TRBJ2-2; possibly TRBD2 for D (6 bases). This receptor was identified in a female donor with ankylosing spondylitis or in good health (not recorded which). The CDR3 DNA reads TGTGCCAGCAGCTCGGGCGGGGCGAACACCGGGGAGCTGTTTTTT. It yields the protein CASSSGGANTGELFF.